One and the same sample provided the 10 T cell receptor beta chains below, sequenced in a study of Graves' ophthalmopathy and Graves' hyperthyroidism. Amplification of the TCR beta CDR3 regions used RNA transcripts (as template). First-round RT-PCR used HTBI primers; second-round multiplex PCR followed. TCRdb re-derived calls from the multiplex PCR reads in MiXCR, one entry per CDR3 protein. The sample holds about 420,000 distinct CDR3 sequences, around a fifth seen once. The sample was peripheral blood. All receptors derive from a woman in her late teens or twenties with stable Graves' hyperthyroidism.

This clonotype has at least ten counts. The V and J genes are TRBV20-1 and TRBJ1-1, with D tentatively TRBD1 (6 bases). CDR1 and CDR2 (germline): DFQATT, SNEGSKA (reference sequence). Between the trimmed V and J ends, which lost 1 base and 1 base, there was a span of 13 bases. The CDR3 extends over 15 amino acids. CDR3 sequence: CSARGTQGRNTEAFF. Here the CDR3 DNA reads TGCAGTGCTAGAGGCACACAGGGACGGAACACTGAAGCTTTCTTT.

This clonotype was detected ten times or more. The V and J genes are TRBV10-3 and TRBJ2-7, with TRBD1 matching 9 bases. This CDR3 contains 16 residues. J lost 2 bases, V lost 4 bases, and 9 bases had no gene match. Germline V gene sequence: CDR1 ENHRY, CDR2 SYGVKD. CDR3 nucleotide sequence: TGTGCCATCAGTGCAACCAACCGGGACAGGGCCTACGAGCAGTACTTC. It codes for CAISATNRDRAYEQYF.

At least ten counts were recorded for this clonotype. V gene TRBV20-1 combines with J gene TRBJ2-5; TRBD2 matches 9 bases. This CDR3 is 14 amino acids long. Germline CDR1 and CDR2: DFQATT and SNEGSKA (reference sequence). V lost 5 bases and J lost 5; bases outside the gene matches: 9. The CDR3 nucleotides are TGCAGTGCTGGCGAGGCGGGAGGGCGGGAGACCCAGTACTTC. Protein: CSAGEAGGRETQYF.

This clonotype has at least ten counts. The genes are TRBV13 and TRBJ2-7; no clear D. Trimming pared 4 bases from V and 5 bases from J, leaving 12 bases between. The CDR3 is 13 residues long. Looked up from germline, CDR1 is PRHDT and CDR2 is FYEKMQ (reference sequence). CDR3 protein: CASSYVRTHEQYF. The CDR3, as DNA: TGTGCCAGCAGCTACGTCCGAACCCACGAGCAGTACTTC.

This clonotype appeared many times. The chain employs TRBV28 and TRBJ2-7; TRBD2 matches 13 bases. The length of the CDR3 is 15 residues. Germline values: CDR1 MDHEN, CDR2 SYDVKM. After removal of 6 bases from V and 6 bases from J, the junction contained 8 bases not matched to a gene. CDR3 nucleotide sequence: TGTGCCAGCAGCAGGGGGACTAGCGGGATCGGCGAGCAGTACTTC. Translated, it gives CASSRGTSGIGEQYF.

This sequence joins TRBV27 and TRBJ1-5, with D possibly matching TRBD1 (6 bases). V lost 0 bases, J lost 5 bases, and 11 bases lay in between. Germline V CDR1 and CDR2: MNHEY, SMNVEV (reference sequence). The CDR3 spans 15 residues. CDR3 in amino acids: CASSLSPGADQPQHF. The CDR3 bases are TGTGCCAGCAGTTTATCCCCAGGGGCAGATCAGCCCCAGCATTTT.

In this sample, this clonotype turned up many times. The gene calls are TRBV29-1 and TRBJ2-5, with 9 bases that match TRBD1. Unmatched junction bases numbered 4, after V lost 6 bases and J lost 2 bases. The CDR3 has 13 residues. Germline V gene data show CDR1 as SQVTM and CDR2 as ANQGSEA. For the CDR3, the DNA is TGCAGCGTGGGACAGGGTAGACAAGAGACCCAGTACTTC. Its protein is CSVGQGRQETQYF.

This clonotype was found many times. The chain joins TRBV19 to TRBJ2-7, with D uncertain. This CDR3 region has 13 residues. The V gene's germline CDR1 is LNHDA and CDR2 SQIVND (reference sequence). V was trimmed by 5 bases and J by 1 base, leaving 9 bases between them. CDR3 bases: TGTGCCAGTAGTGGAATAGGGTCCTACGAGCAGTACTTC. Translation gives CASSGIGSYEQYF.

Points on this clonotype: A read error may explain this, as a much larger clone is one base away. CDR3 sequence (DNA): TGCAGTGCCCAGCCCCCTGGATCCACCGAGCAGTACTTC. Amino acids: CSAQPPGSTEQYF. The chain couples TRBV20-1 to TRBJ2-7; D gene unclear. The CDR3 totals 13 residues. Trimming shortened V by 6 bases and J by 6 bases, and 18 bases separated the two germline ends. From germline, CDR1 is DFQATT and CDR2 SNEGSKA (reference sequence).

This clonotype was counted many times. The chain uses TRBV28 and TRBJ2-7; D unclear. Germline V gives CDR1 MDHEN, CDR2 SYDVKM. This CDR3 has 13 amino acids. V was pared by 3 bases and J by 3 bases, with 9 bases between. The CDR3 is CASSFGLGYEQYF. The CDR3 DNA follows: TGTGCCAGCAGTTTTGGGCTAGGCTACGAGCAGTACTTC.